The 8 T cell receptor beta chains listed next were all sequenced from one sample in a study of blood T cell repertoires in COVID-19. Repertoires were generated with immunoSEQ multiplex PCR, while TCRdb's copy carries only in-frame clones and drops some. The sample has 270,000 or so clones; about 88% are singletons. The specimen was peripheral blood. These receptors were taken from a human donor with COVID-19, enrolled during active disease. The donor label of this sample is uncertain.

The chain has TRBV5-1 and TRBJ1-3; tentatively, D is TRBD1 (5 bases). V lost 4 bases to trimming and J lost 0 bases, with 8 bases between them. Germline V gives CDR1 SGHRS, CDR2 YFSETQ. This CDR3 contains 14 residues. The CDR3 coding sequence is TGCGCCAGCAGCATTGACAGCTCTGGAAACACCATATATTTT. It specifies CASSIDSSGNTIYF. Full variable domain (missing parts from reference TRBV5-1 and TRBJ1-3): KAGVTQTPRYLIKTRGQQVTLSCSPISGHRSVSWYQQTPGQGLQFLFEYFSETQRNKGNFPGRFSGRQFSNSRSEMNVSTLELGDSALYLCASSIDSSGNTIYFGEGSWLTVV.

V is TRBV6-6 and J is TRBJ2-2; perhaps TRBD1 as D (7 bases). V lost 2 bases, J lost 8 bases, and 15 bases lay in between. Germline V CDR1 and CDR2: MNHNY, SVGAGI (reference sequence). This CDR3 is 15 amino acids long. The CDR3: CASSYVSGGGGELFF. DNA of the CDR3: TGTGCCAGCAGTTACGTGTCAGGGGGAGGAGGGGAGCTGTTTTTT.

Only one count was recorded for this clone. The V and J genes are TRBV4-1 and TRBJ1-3; D is unresolved. V shed 1 base and J shed 0 bases, with 13 bases lying between them. The CDR3 has 17 residues. In germline, CDR1 is MGHRA, CDR2 YSYEKL. The chain's CDR3 is CASSQVNSLFSGNTIYF. The DNA for the CDR3 is TGCGCCAGCAGCCAAGTTAACAGCCTTTTCTCTGGAAACACCATATATTTT.

This chain joins TRBV3-1 (or the pseudogene TRBV3-2) and TRBJ2-3; 9 bases are a match to TRBD2. The CDR3 runs to 15 residues. Germline V gene data show CDR1 as LGHDT and CDR2 as YNNKEL (reference sequence). V shed 2 bases, J shed 2 bases, and the junction held 2 bases outside the gene matches. The CDR3 sequence: CASSQIAGVTDTQYF. DNA of the CDR3: TGTGCCAGCAGCCAAATAGCGGGAGTCACAGATACGCAGTATTTT.

The chain recombines TRBV23-1 with TRBJ2-2; no clear D. TRBV23-1 is marked as an open reading frame, function uncertain. CDR3 length equals 13 residues. Trimming stripped 3 bases from V and 7 bases from J, with 9 bases between. The CDR3 sequence: CASSQYGSGELFF. CDR3 nucleotides: TGCGCCAGCAGTCAGTACGGTAGCGGGGAGCTGTTTTTT.

CDR3 loop: CASSPRQGGGNTEAFF. The CDR3 nucleotides are TGCGCCAGCAGCCCGAGACAGGGGGGAGGCAATACTGAAGCTTTCTTT. The genes are TRBV5-1 and TRBJ1-1, with 9 bases that match TRBD1. CDR3 length: 16 amino acids. Trimming took 4 bases from V and 5 from J; bases not matched to a gene: 12. CDR1 is SGHRS and CDR2 is YFSETQ in the germline V gene.

This clone has only one observation. The V gene is TRBV4-3, the J gene TRBJ2-7, with 9 nucleotides matching TRBD1. Germline loops: CDR1 LGHNA, CDR2 YSLEER. This CDR3 has 16 residues. V was pared by 0 bases and J by 4 bases, with 7 bases of the junction left unmatched. CDR3 coding DNA: TGCGCCAGCAGCCAAGATCCCGGGACAGGGCTGTACGAGCAGTACTTC. Its translation: CASSQDPGTGLYEQYF.

This clone was counted a few times. The chain joins TRBV4-1 to TRBJ1-3; D unclear. The germline CDR1 and CDR2 sequences are MGHRA and YSYEKL. This CDR3 is 14 amino acids long. The ends were cut back, 0 bases at V and 5 bases at J, with 8 bases in the middle. The CDR3 spells CASSQDSGRNTIYF. The CDR3 DNA is TGCGCCAGCAGCCAAGATTCGGGGAGAAACACCATATATTTT.